A selection of T cell receptor beta chains follows, all from one sample in a study of blood T cell repertoires in COVID-19. The data were produced by immunoSEQ multiplex PCR, yet TCRdb's version contains in-frame clones alone and is incomplete. The sample has about 240,000 clones; 82% are singletons. The sequencing sample was made of peripheral blood. The origin of the receptors is a woman between 55 and 75 years old with active or convalescent COVID-19. CDR3s include the opening cysteine and the closing phenylalanine or tryptophan. A D gene is named only where the DNA matches it firmly. Not every row has a clone size; where given, it reads once, few, many or a size class.

TRBJ2-2	TRBV7-3	.	TRBD2	CASSPPGLAGGTGELFF	TGTGCCAGCAGCCCTCCGGGACTAGCGGGGGGCACCGGGGAGCTGTTTTTT
TRBJ1-2	TRBV28	.	.	CASSFGGYGYTF	TGTGCCAGCAGTTTTGGAGGCTATGGCTACACCTTC
TRBJ1-2	TRBV3-1/TRBV3-2	.	.	CASSQGGAPSNYGYTF	TGTGCCAGCAGCCAGGGAGGGGCCCCTTCTAACTATGGCTACACCTTC
TRBJ1-2	TRBV5-1	few	TRBD1	CASSFGQESYGYTF	TGCGCCAGCAGCTTCGGACAGGAAAGCTATGGCTACACCTTC
TRBJ2-3	TRBV29-1	.	.	CSVGGRSVTDTQYF	TGCAGCGTTGGGGGGAGGAGTGTGACAGATACGCAGTATTTT
TRBJ2-3	TRBV3-1/TRBV3-2	.	TRBD1	CASSPPGTGMADTQYF	TGTGCCAGCAGCCCTCCCGGGACAGGGATGGCAGATACGCAGTATTTT
TRBJ1-1	TRBV11-2	.	.	CASSKMVQKNTEAFF	TGTGCCAGCAGCAAGATGGTACAGAAGAACACTGAAGCTTTCTTT
TRBJ1-5	TRBV7-2	.	.	CASSLEGTPQHF	TGTGCCAGCAGCTTAGAGGGGACACCCCAGCATTTT
TRBJ1-5	TRBV5-5	.	TRBD1	CASSSGRDRGGQPQHF	TGTGCCAGCAGCTCTGGCCGGGACAGGGGCGGTCAGCCCCAGCATTTT
TRBJ2-7	TRBV18	.	.	CASSSDLGSEQYF	TGTGCCAGCTCATCCGATCTGGGCAGCGAGCAGTACTTC
TRBJ2-5	TRBV2	once	.	CASTLDTHETQYF	TGTGCCAGCACCCTGGACACCCACGAGACCCAGTACTTC
TRBJ1-2	TRBV9	.	.	CASSGQVLGYTF	TGTGCCAGCAGCGGACAGGTGCTGGGCTACACCTTC
TRBJ2-7	TRBV28	few	.	CASSVQVYEQYF	TGTGCCAGCAGCGTACAGGTCTACGAGCAGTACTTC
TRBJ2-1	TRBV7-8	.	.	CASSPPSYRLQDNEQFF	TGTGCCAGCAGCCCCCCGTCCTATAGACTACAAGACAATGAGCAGTTCTTC
TRBJ2-1	TRBV10-1	.	TRBD1	CASSPRDRADNEQFF	TGCGCCAGCAGCCCCCGGGACAGGGCGGACAATGAGCAGTTCTTC
TRBJ1-1	TRBV7-2	.	TRBD1	CASSFWAGGRGDTEAFF	TGTGCCAGCAGCTTTTGGGCAGGGGGCAGGGGGGACACTGAAGCTTTCTTT
TRBJ1-5	TRBV30	.	.	CAWSVHRNSNQPQHF	TGTGCCTGGAGTGTACACAGGAATAGCAATCAGCCCCAGCATTTT
TRBJ1-6	TRBV27	.	.	CASRRGNSPLHF	TGTGCCAGCAGGAGGGGGAATTCACCCCTCCACTTT
TRBJ2-7	TRBV10-2	.	.	CASRANVGGYYEQYF	TGCGCCAGCAGAGCCAATGTAGGAGGTTACTACGAGCAGTACTTC
TRBJ1-2	TRBV30	.	.	CAWSGPRYGYTF	TGTGCCTGGAGTGGGCCCAGATATGGCTACACCTTC
TRBJ2-3	TRBV7-9	.	TRBD1	CASSATGSTDTQYF	TGTGCCAGCAGCGCGACAGGGAGCACAGATACGCAGTATTTT
TRBJ2-5	TRBV5-1	.	.	CASSLAQGGRETQYF	TGCGCCAGCAGCTTGGCTCAGGGAGGACGGGAGACCCAGTACTTC
TRBJ2-5	TRBV7-2	.	TRBD1	CASSLFQGAQKETQYF	TGTGCCAGCAGCTTATTTCAGGGGGCGCAGAAAGAGACCCAGTACTTC
TRBJ2-3	TRBV3-1/TRBV3-2	.	.	CASSQGFLGVASTDTQYF	TGTGCCAGCAGCCAAGGTTTTCTAGGCGTGGCTAGCACAGATACGCAGTATTTT
TRBJ1-2	TRBV4-1	.	.	CASSPPDTVGYGYTF	TGCGCCAGCAGCCCCCCGGACACCGTTGGGTATGGCTACACCTTC
TRBJ1-5	TRBV30	.	.	CAWSPGPAQPQHF	TGTGCCTGGAGCCCGGGTCCCGCTCAGCCCCAGCATTTT
TRBJ2-2	TRBV5-6	.	TRBD1	CASTRQGRDTGELFF	TGTGCCAGTACTCGACAGGGCCGGGACACCGGGGAGCTGTTTTTT
TRBJ2-7	TRBV7-8	.	TRBD1	CASSLGGTGNEQYF	TGTGCCAGCAGCTTAGGGGGGACAGGAAACGAGCAGTACTTC
TRBJ1-6	TRBV19	once	.	CASSIGQGANSPLHF	TGTGCCAGTAGTATAGGGCAAGGGGCTAATTCACCCCTCCACTTT
TRBJ1-5	TRBV12-5	.	.	CASGLVTGWGNQPQHF	TGTGCTAGTGGTTTGGTAACAGGGTGGGGCAATCAGCCCCAGCATTTT
TRBJ2-1	TRBV27	.	TRBD2	CASSLLAGGTYNEQFF	TGTGCCAGCAGTTTATTAGCGGGGGGGACGTACAATGAGCAGTTCTTC
TRBJ2-7	TRBV10-1	.	TRBD1	CASSLRTGGEQYF	TGCGCCAGCAGTCTCCGGACAGGGGGCGAGCAGTACTTC